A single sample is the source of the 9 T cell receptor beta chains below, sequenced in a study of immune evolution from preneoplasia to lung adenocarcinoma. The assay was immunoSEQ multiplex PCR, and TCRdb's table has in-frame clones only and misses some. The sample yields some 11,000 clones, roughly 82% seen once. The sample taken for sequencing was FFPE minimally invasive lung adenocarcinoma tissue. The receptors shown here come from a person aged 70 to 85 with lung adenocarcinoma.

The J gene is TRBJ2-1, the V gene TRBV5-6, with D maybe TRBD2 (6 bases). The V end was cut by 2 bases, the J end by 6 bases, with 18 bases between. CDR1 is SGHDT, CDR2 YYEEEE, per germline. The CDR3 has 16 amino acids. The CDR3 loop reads CASSLTSVTRSNEQFF. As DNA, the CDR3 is TGTGCCAGCAGCTTAACTTCGGTGACTAGATCCAATGAGCAGTTCTTC.

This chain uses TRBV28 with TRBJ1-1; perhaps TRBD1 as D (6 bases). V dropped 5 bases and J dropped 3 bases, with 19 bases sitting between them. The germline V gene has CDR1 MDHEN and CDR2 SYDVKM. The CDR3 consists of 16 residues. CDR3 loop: CASSTIGGEAYTEAFF. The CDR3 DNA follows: TGTGCCAGCAGTACAATAGGGGGGGAGGCTTACACTGAAGCTTTCTTT.

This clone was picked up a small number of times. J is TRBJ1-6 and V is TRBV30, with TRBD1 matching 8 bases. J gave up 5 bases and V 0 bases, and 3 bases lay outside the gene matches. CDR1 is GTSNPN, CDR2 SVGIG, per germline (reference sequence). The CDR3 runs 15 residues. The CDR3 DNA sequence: TGTGCCTGGAGTGTCCAGGACAGGGATAATTCACCCCTCCACTTT. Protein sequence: CAWSVQDRDNSPLHF.

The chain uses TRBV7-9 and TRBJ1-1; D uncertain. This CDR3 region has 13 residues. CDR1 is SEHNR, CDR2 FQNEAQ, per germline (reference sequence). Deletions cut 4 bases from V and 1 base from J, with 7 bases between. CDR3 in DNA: TGTGCCAGCAGCTCCCTCTGGAACACTGAAGCTTTCTTT. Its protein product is CASSSLWNTEAFF.

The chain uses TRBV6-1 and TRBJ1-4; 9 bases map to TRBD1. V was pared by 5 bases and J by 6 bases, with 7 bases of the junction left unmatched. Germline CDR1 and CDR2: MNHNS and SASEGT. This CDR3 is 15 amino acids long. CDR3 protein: CASSIQGAPDEKLFF. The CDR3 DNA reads TGTGCCAGCAGTATACAGGGGGCGCCGGATGAAAAACTGTTTTTT.

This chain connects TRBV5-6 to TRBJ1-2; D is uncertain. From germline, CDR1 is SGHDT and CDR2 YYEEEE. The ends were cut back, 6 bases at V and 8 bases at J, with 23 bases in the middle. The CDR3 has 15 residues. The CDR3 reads CASNPNPGDGEGYTF. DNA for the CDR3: TGTGCCAGCAACCCGAACCCCGGTGACGGGGAGGGCTACACCTTC.

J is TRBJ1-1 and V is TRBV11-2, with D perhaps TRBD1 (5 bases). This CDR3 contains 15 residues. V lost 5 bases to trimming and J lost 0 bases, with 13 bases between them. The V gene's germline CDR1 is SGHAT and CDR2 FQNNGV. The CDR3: CASSRGWGLNTEAFF. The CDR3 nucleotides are TGTGCCAGCAGCCGGGGTTGGGGCTTGAACACTGAAGCTTTCTTT.

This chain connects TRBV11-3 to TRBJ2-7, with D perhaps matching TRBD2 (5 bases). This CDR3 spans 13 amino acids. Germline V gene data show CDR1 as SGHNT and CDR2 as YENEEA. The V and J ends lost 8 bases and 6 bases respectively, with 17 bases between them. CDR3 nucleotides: TGTGCCAGCTCGTCGAGGGATAGACGCGAGCAGTACTTC. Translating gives CASSSRDRREQYF.

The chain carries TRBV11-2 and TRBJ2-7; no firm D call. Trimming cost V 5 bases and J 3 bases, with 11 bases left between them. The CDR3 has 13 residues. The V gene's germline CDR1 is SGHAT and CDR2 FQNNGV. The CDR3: CASSPIGDYEQYF. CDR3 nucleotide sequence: TGTGCCAGCAGCCCAATCGGAGACTACGAGCAGTACTTC.